This T cell receptor (beta chain) was identified in a study of blood T cell repertoires in COVID-19. While infection was still active, Seattle patients were enrolled and then followed longitudinally. CDR3 length: 14 amino acids. Trimming removed 5 bases from V and 1 base from J, with 9 bases in between. The germline V gene has CDR1 KGHSH and CDR2 LQKENI. In the original workflow: The authors estimated nucleated cell counts from reference gene primer amplification. Assay used: immunoSEQ multiplex PCR; TCRdb lists only in-frame clones, some missing. The D gene and trimming were derived from the DNA, and the V and J assignments and clone size from that table. In the table there are approximately 460,000 clones, 89% of which are singletons.

The receptor's source is a young man with COVID-19, enrolled during active disease. The sequencing input was peripheral blood. The chain is built from TRBV18 and TRBJ1-5, with a tentative D call TRBD1 (5 bases). Written as DNA, the CDR3 is TGTGCCAGCTCAGTACAGGAGAGCAATCAGCCCCAGCATTTT. It translates to CASSVQESNQPQHF.